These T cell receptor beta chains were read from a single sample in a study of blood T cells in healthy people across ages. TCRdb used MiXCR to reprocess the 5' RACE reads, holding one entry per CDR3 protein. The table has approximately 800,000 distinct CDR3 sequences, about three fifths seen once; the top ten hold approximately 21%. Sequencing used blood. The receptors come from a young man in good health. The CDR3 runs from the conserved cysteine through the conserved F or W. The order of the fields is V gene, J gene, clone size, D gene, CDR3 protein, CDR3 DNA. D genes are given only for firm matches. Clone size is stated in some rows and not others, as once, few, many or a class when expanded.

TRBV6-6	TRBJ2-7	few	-	CASSYRHEQYF	TGTGCCAGCAGTTACCGACACGAGCAGTACTTC
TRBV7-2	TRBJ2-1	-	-	CASSLGGVGEQFF	TGTGCCAGCAGCTTGGGCGGGGTGGGGGAGCAGTTCTTC
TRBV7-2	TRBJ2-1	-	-	CASSPPGTVYNEQFF	TGTGCCAGCAGCCCTCCCGGGACGGTTTACAATGAGCAGTTCTTC
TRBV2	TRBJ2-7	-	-	CASTNGVSYEQYF	TGTGCCAGCACGAACGGGGTCTCCTACGAGCAGTACTTC
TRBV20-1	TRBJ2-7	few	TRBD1	CSARSGQGIYEQYF	TGCAGTGCTAGATCCGGACAGGGCATCTACGAGCAGTACTTC
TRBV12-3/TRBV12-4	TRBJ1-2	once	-	CASSFVGATGGYTF	TGTGCCAGCAGTTTTGTGGGAGCAACGGGCGGCTACACCTTC
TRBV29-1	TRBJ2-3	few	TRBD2	CSVGELADQGTQYF	TGCAGCGTTGGAGAGCTAGCGGACCAAGGGACGCAGTATTTT
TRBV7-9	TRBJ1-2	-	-	CASSLGAGGTGWGYTF	TGTGCCAGCAGCTTAGGCGCTGGGGGGACCGGCTGGGGCTACACCTTC
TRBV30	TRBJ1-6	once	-	CAWSGGRSPLHF	TGTGCCTGGAGTGGTGGTCGGTCACCCCTCCACTTT
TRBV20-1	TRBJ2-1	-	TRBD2	CSASPTSGITEQFF	TGCAGTGCTAGCCCGACTAGCGGGATTACTGAGCAGTTCTTC
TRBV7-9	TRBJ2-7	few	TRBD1	CASSLEFRDRPYEQYF	TGTGCCAGCAGCTTAGAGTTCCGGGACAGGCCCTACGAGCAGTACTTC
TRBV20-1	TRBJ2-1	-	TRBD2	CSARDLLAGNEQFF	TGCAGTGCTAGAGATTTACTAGCGGGGAATGAGCAGTTCTTC
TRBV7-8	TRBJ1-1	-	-	CASSLALVNTEAFF	TGTGCCAGCAGCTTAGCGCTCGTGAACACTGAAGCTTTCTTT
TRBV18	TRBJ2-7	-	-	CASSEGRQSSYEQYF	TGTGCCAGCTCCGAGGGCAGGCAGAGCTCCTACGAGCAGTACTTC
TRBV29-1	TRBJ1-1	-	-	CSARTGRSFF	TGCAGCGCCAGAACAGGGAGGAGTTTCTTT
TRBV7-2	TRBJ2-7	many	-	CASSPTGGYEQYF	TGCGCCAGCAGCCCGACTGGGGGCTACGAGCAGTACTTC
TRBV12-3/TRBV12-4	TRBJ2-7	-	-	CASSHREGGLYYEQYF	TGCGCCAGCAGTCATAGGGAGGGGGGGCTGTACTACGAGCAGTACTTC
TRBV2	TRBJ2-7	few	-	CASSGSSGEQYF	TGTGCCAGCAGTGGCAGCTCCGGCGAGCAGTACTTC
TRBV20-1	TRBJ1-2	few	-	CSPKTGLSNYGYTF	TGCAGTCCCAAAACAGGCCTGAGTAACTATGGCTACACCTTC
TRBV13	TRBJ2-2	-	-	CASSLGLASNTGELFF	TGTGCCAGCAGCTTGGGGCTAGCGTCGAACACCGGGGAGCTGTTTTTT
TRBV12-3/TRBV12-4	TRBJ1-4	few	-	CASSLVGRGSEKLFF	TGTGCCAGCAGTTTAGTCGGCAGGGGCAGCGAAAAACTGTTTTTT
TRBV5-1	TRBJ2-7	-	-	CASSLGHRDSSYEQYF	TGCGCCAGCAGCTTGGGACACAGGGACTCCTCCTACGAGCAGTACTTC
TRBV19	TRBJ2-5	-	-	CASSIDGLTTETQYF	TGTGCCAGTAGTATAGATGGGCTCACGACGGAGACCCAGTACTTC
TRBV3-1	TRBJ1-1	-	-	CASSQSGPPEAFF	TGTGCCAGCAGCCAATCAGGCCCCCCTGAAGCTTTCTTT
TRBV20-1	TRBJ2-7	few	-	CSALSRDGTYEQYF	TGCAGTGCCCTTTCCCGGGACGGCACCTACGAGCAGTACTTC
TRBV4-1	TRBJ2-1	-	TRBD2	CASSLIAGGSDEQFF	TGCGCCAGCAGCCTCATAGCGGGAGGGTCCGATGAGCAGTTCTTC
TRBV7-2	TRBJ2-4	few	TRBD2	CASSLAGGAAGGNIQYF	TGTGCCAGCAGCTTAGCCGGGGGGGCCGCAGGAGGGAACATTCAGTACTTC
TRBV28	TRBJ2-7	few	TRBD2	CASSIGGLAGGLYEQYF	TGTGCCAGCAGCATAGGGGGACTAGCGGGAGGCCTCTACGAGCAGTACTTC
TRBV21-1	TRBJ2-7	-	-	CASRRQGGIYEQYF	TGTGCCAGCAGGCGACAGGGGGGAATCTACGAGCAGTACTTC
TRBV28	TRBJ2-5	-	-	CASSDSTVFQETQYF	TGTGCCAGCAGTGATTCCACTGTATTCCAAGAGACCCAGTACTTC
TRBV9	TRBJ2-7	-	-	CASSPSLGGTYEQYF	TGTGCCAGCAGCCCCTCCCTAGGCGGAACCTACGAGCAGTACTTC
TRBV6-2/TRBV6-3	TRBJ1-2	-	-	CASGETGRSSGYTF	TGTGCCAGCGGAGAAACGGGAAGGTCGTCCGGCTACACCTTC
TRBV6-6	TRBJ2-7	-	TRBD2	CASSYEGGPYEQYF	TGTGCCAGCAGTTACGAGGGAGGGCCCTACGAGCAGTACTTC
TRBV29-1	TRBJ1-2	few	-	CSVEERAYGYTF	TGCAGCGTTGAAGAGCGGGCTTATGGCTACACCTTC
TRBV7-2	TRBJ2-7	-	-	CASSLEAGLTTEQYF	TGTGCCAGCAGCCTAGAGGCGGGACTTACTACTGAGCAGTACTTC
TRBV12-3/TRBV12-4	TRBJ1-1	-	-	CASRGDWTNTEAFF	TGTGCCAGTCGCGGGGACTGGACGAACACTGAAGCTTTCTTT
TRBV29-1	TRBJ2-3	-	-	CSCRGLAVGWDTQYF	TGCAGCTGCCGGGGGCTAGCGGTTGGTTGGGATACGCAGTATTTT
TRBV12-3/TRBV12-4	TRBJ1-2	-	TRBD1	CASSLVLTGGCYGYTF	TGTGCCAGCAGTTTAGTCCTGACAGGGGGCTGCTATGGCTACACCTTC
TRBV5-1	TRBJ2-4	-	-	CASSLVGPGSRSSFQDIQYF	TGCGCCAGCAGCTTGGTAGGCCCCGGATCCCGATCCAGTTTTCAGGACATTCAGTACTTC
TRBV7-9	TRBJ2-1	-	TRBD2	CASSLASSGRIYNEQFF	TGTGCCAGCAGCTTAGCCTCTAGCGGGAGGATCTATAATGAGCAGTTCTTC
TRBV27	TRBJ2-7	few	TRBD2	CASSLSSGRTYEQYF	TGTGCCAGCAGTTTATCTAGCGGGAGGACGTACGAGCAGTACTTC
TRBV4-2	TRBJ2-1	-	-	CASSQDRGGGGLLSYNEQFF	TGTGCCAGCAGCCAAGATAGAGGGGGGGGCGGCCTCCTCTCCTACAATGAGCAGTTCTTC
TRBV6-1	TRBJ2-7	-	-	CASSEGAGADEQYF	TGTGCCAGCAGTGAAGGGGCCGGGGCTGACGAGCAGTACTTC
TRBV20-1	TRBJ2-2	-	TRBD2	CSASPLAGGHGELFF	TGCAGTGCTTCCCCCCTAGCGGGAGGACACGGGGAGCTGTTTTTT
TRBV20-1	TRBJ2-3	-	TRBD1	CSAPQTGADTQYF	TGCAGTGCTCCACAAACAGGGGCAGATACGCAGTATTTT